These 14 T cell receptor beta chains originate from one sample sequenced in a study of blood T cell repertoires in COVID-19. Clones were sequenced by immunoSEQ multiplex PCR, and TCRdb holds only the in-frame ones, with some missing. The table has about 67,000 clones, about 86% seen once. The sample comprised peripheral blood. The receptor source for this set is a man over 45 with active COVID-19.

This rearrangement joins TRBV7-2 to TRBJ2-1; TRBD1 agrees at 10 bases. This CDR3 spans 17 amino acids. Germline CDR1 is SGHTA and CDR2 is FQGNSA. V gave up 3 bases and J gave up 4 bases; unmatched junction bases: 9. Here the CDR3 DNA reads TGTGCCAGCAGCTTGGGACAGGGGTCACTAGCATACAATGAGCAGTTCTTC. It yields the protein CASSLGQGSLAYNEQFF.

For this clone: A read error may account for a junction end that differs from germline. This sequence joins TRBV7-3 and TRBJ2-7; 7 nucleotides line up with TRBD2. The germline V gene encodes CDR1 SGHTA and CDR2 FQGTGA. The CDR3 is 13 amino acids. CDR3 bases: TGTGCCAGCAGCCTAACGGCGGGAGCCGAGCAGTACTTC. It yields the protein CASSLTAGAEQYF.

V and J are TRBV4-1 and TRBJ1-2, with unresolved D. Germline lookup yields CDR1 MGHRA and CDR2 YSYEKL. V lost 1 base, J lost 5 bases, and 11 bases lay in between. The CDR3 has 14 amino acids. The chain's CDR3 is CASSQGSAEYGYTF. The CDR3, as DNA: TGCGCCAGCAGCCAAGGTTCTGCGGAATATGGCTACACCTTC.

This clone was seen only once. This CDR3 reads CASSYSGLAGGMAQYF. The CDR3 DNA follows: TGTGCCAGCAGTTACTCGGGCCTAGCGGGGGGCATGGCCCAGTACTTC. This chain uses TRBV6-5 with TRBJ2-5; 11 bases align to TRBD2. The CDR3 covers 16 residues. Trimming at V came to 0 bases and at J to 9 bases, leaving 9 bases not matched to a gene. Germline V gene data show CDR1 as MNHEY and CDR2 as SVGAGI.

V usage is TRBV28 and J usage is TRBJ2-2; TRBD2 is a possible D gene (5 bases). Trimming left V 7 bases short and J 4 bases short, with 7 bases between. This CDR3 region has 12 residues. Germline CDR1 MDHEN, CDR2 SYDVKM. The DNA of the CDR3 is TGTGCCAGCACTCGGGGCACCGGGGAGCTGTTTTTT. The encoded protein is CASTRGTGELFF.

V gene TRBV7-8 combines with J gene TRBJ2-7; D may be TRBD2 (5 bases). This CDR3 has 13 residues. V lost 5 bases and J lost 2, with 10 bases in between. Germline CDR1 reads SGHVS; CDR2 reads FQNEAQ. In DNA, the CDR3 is TGTGCCAGCAGCGTGAGGGTGGCCTACGAGCAGTACTTC. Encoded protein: CASSVRVAYEQYF.

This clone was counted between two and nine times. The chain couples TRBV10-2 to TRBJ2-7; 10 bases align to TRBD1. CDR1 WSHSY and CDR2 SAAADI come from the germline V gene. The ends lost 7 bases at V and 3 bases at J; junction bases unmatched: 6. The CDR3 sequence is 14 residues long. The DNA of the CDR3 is TGCGCCAGCAATGACAGGGGGCGAATCTACGAGCAGTACTTC. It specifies CASNDRGRIYEQYF.

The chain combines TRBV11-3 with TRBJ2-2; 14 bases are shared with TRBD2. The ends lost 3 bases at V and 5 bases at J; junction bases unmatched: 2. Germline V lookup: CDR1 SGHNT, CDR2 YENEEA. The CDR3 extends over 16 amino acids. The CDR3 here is CASSLGLAGETGELFF. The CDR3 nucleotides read TGTGCCAGCAGCTTGGGACTAGCGGGAGAAACCGGGGAGCTGTTTTTT.

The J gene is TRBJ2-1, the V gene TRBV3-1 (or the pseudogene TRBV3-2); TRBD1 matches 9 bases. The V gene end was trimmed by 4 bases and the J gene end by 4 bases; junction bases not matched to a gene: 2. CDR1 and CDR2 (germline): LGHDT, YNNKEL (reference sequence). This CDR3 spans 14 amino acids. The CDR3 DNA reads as TGTGCCAGCAGCCCAGGGACAGGGTACAATGAGCAGTTCTTC. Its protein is CASSPGTGYNEQFF.

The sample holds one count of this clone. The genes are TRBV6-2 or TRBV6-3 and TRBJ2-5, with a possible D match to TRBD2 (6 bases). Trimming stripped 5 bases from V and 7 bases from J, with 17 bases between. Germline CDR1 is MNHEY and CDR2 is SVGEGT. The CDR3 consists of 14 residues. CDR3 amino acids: CASSDSGLGGTQYF. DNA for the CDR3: TGTGCCAGCAGTGACAGCGGGTTGGGTGGGACCCAGTACTTC.

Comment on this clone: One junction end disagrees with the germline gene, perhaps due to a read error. This chain's CDR3 is CASTLGTSGRAVGYEQYF. For the CDR3, the DNA is TGCGCCAGCACCTTGGGGACTAGCGGGAGGGCCGTGGGCTACGAGCAGTACTTC. This rearrangement joins TRBV5-1 to TRBJ2-7; 16 bases map to TRBD2. CDR3 length equals 18 residues. Germline V lookup: CDR1 SGHRS, CDR2 YFSETQ.

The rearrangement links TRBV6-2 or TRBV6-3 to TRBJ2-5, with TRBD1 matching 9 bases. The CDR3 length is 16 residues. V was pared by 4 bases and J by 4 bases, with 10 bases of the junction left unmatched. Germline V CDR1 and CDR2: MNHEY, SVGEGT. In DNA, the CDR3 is TGTGCCAGCAGTTCGCTAAGAGGACAGGGGTCAGAGACCCAGTACTTC. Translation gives CASSSLRGQGSETQYF.

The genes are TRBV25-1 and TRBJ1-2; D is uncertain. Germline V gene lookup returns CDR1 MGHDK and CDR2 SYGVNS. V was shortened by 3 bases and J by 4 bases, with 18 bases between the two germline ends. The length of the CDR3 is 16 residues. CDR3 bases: TGTGCCAGCAGTGATTCCCGGCAGGAAAGATCCTATGGCTACACCTTC. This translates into CASSDSRQERSYGYTF.

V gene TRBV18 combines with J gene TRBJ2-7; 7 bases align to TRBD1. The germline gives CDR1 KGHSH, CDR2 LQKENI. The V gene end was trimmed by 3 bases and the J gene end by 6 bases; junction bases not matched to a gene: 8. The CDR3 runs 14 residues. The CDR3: CASSPKQGSSEQYF. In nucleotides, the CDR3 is TGTGCCAGCTCACCGAAACAGGGGTCTTCCGAGCAGTACTTC.